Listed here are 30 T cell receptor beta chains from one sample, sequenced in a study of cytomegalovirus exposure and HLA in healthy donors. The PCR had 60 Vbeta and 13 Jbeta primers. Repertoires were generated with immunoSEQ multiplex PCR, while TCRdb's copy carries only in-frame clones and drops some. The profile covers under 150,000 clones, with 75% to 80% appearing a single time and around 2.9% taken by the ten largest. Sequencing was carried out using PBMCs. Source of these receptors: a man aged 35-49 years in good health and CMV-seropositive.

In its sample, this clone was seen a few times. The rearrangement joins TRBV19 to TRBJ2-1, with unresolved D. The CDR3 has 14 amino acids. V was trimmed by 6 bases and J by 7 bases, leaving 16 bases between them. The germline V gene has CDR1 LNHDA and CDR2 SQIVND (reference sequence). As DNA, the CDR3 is TGTGCCAGTAGACCCGGTGCGGTTCGGAATGAGCAGTTCTTC. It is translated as CASRPGAVRNEQFF.

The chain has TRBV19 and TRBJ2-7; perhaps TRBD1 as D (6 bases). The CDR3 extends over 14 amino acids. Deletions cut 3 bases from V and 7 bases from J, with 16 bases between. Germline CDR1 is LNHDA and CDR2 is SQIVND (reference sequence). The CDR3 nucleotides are TGTGCCAGTAGTATCCCTTCGACAGGCGGAGAGCAGTACTTC. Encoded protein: CASSIPSTGGEQYF.

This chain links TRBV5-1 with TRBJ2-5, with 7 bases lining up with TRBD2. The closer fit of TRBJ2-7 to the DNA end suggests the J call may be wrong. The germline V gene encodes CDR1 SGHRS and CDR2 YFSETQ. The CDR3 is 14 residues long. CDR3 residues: CASSLGLAEYEQYF. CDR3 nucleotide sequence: TGCGCCAGCAGCTTGGGACTAGCAGAATACGAGCAGTACTTC.

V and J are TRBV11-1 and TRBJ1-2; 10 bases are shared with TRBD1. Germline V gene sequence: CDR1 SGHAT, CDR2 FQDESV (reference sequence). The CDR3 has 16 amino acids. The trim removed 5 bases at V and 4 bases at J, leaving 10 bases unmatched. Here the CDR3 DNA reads TGTGCCAGCAGCAACCTTGGACAGGGGGATGGCTATGGCTACACCTTC. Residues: CASSNLGQGDGYGYTF.

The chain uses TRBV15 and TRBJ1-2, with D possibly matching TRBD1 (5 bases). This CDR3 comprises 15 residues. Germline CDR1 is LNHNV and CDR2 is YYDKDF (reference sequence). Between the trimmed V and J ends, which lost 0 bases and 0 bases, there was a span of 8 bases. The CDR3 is CATSREGGANYGYTF. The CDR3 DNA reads TGTGCCACCAGCAGAGAGGGGGGAGCTAACTATGGCTACACCTTC.

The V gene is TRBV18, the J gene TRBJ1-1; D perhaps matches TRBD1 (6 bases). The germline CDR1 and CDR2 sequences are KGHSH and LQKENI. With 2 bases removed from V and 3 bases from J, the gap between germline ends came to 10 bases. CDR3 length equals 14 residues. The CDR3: CASSPGGRDTEAFF. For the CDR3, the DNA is TGTGCCAGCTCACCAGGGGGCAGAGACACTGAAGCTTTCTTT. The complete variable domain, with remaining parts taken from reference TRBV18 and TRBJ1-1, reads NAGVMQNPRHLVRRRGQEARLRCSPMKGHSHVYWYRQLPEEGLKFMVYLQKENIIDESGMPKERFSAEFPKEGPSILRIQQVVRGDSAAYFCASSPGGRDTEAFFGQGTRLTVV.

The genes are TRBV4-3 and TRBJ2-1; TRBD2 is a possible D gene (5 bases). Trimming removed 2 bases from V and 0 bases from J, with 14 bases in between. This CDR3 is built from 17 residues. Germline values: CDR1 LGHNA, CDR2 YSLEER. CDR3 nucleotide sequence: TGCGCCAGCAGCCAACTAGGAGGAATAGTCTCCTACAATGAGCAGTTCTTC. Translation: CASSQLGGIVSYNEQFF.

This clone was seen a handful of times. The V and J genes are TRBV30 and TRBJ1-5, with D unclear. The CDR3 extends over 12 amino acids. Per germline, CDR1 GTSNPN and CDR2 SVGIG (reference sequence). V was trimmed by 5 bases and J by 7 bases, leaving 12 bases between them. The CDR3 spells CAWSVGKQPQHF. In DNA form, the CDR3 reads TGTGCCTGGTCAGTCGGGAAGCAGCCCCAGCATTTT.

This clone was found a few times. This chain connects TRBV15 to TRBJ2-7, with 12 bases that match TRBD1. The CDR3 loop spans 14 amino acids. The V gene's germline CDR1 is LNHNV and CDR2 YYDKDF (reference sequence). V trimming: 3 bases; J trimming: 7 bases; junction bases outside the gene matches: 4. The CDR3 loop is CATSRGQGAREQYF. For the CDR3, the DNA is TGTGCCACCAGCAGGGGACAGGGGGCGCGAGAGCAGTACTTC. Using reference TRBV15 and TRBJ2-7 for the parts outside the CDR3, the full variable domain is DAMVIQNPRYQVTQFGKPVTLSCSQTLNHNVMYWYQQKSSQAPKLLFHYYDKDFNNEADTPDNFQSRRPNTSFCFLDIRSPGLGDTAMYLCATSRGQGAREQYFGPGTRLTVT.

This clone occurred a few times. In DNA, the CDR3 is TGTGCCAGCAACTATGGACAGGTTCGCCCGGGTCGGGCTTTCTTT. It yields the protein CASNYGQVRPGRAFF. The chain recombines TRBV28 with TRBJ1-1, with 7 bases that match TRBD1. V was clipped by 7 bases and J by 11 bases; unmatched bases: 19. The germline gives CDR1 MDHEN, CDR2 SYDVKM. This CDR3 is 15 amino acids long.

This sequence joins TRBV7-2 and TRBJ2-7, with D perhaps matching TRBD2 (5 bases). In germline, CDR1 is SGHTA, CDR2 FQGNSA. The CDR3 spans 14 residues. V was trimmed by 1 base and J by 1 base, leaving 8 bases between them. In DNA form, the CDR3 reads TGTGCCAGCAGCTTAGGGAGCGGTTCCTACGAGCAGTACTTC. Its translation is CASSLGSGSYEQYF.

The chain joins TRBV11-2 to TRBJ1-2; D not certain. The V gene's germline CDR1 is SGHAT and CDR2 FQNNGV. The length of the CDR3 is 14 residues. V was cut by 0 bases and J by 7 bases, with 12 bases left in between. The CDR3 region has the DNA TGTGCCAGCAGCTTAGATTCTACAGTTTCTGGCTACACCTTC. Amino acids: CASSLDSTVSGYTF.

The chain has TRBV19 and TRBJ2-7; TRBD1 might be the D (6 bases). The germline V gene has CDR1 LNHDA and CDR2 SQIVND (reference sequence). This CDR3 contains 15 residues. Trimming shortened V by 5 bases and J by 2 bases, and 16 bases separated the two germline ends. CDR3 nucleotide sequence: TGTGCCAGTAGTTTGCGTCAGGACAGAGCCTACGAGCAGTACTTC. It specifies CASSLRQDRAYEQYF.

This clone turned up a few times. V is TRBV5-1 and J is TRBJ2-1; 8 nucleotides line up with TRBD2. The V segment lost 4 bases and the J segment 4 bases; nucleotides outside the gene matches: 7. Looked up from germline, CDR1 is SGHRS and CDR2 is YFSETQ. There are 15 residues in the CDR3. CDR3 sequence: CASSTNSGTYNEQFF. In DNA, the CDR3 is TGCGCCAGCAGCACCAATAGCGGGACATACAATGAGCAGTTCTTC.

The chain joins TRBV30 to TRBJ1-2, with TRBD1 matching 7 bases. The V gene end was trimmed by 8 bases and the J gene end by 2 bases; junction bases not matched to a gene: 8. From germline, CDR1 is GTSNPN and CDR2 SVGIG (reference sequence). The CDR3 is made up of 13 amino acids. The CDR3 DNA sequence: TGTGCCCTACGTAGGGACAGCAACTATGGCTACACCTTC. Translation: CALRRDSNYGYTF.

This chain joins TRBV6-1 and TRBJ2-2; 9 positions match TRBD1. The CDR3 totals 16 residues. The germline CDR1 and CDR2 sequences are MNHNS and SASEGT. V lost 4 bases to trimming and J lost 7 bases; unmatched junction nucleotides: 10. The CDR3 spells CASSVLTGGGGGELFF. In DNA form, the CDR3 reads TGTGCCAGCAGTGTCCTAACAGGGGGCGGCGGCGGGGAGCTGTTTTTT.

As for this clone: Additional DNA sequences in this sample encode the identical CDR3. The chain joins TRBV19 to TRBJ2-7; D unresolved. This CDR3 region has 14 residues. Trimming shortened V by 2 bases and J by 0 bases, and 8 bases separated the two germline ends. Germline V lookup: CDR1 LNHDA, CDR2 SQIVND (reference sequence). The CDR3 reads CASSIQRGSYEQYF. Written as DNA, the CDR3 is TGTGCCAGTAGTATACAACGCGGCTCCTACGAGCAGTACTTC.

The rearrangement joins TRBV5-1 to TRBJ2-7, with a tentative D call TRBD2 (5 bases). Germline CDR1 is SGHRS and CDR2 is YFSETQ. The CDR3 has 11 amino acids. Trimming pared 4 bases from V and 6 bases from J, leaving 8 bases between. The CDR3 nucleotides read TGCGCCAGCAGCGGCGAGGGCGAGCAGTACTTC. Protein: CASSGEGEQYF.

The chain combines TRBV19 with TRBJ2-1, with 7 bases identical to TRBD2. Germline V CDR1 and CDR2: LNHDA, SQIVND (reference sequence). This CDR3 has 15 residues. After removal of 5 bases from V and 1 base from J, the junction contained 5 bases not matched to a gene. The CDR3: CASSESSGSYNEQFF. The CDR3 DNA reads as TGTGCCAGTAGTGAATCTAGCGGTTCCTACAATGAGCAGTTCTTC.

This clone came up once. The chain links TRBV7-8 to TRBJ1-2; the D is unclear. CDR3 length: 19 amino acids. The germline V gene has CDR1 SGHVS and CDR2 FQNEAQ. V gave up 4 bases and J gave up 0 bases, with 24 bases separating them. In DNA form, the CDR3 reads TGTGCCAGCAGCTCAGCGGTATTGCAAGTCCCTAATTCTAACTATGGCTACACCTTC. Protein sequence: CASSSAVLQVPNSNYGYTF.

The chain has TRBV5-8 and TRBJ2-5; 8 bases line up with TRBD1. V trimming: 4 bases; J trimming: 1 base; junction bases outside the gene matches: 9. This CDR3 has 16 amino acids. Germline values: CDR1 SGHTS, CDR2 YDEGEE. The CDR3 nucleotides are TGTGCCAGCAGCGCTGGACAGGGCCTTATCCAAGAGACCCAGTACTTC. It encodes CASSAGQGLIQETQYF.

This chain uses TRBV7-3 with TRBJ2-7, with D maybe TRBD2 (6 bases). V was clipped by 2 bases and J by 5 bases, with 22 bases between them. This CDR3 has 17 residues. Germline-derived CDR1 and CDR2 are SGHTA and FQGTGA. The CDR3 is CASSLGFSRGITHEQYF. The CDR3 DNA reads TGTGCCAGCAGCTTAGGGTTTTCGCGGGGTATAACCCACGAGCAGTACTTC.

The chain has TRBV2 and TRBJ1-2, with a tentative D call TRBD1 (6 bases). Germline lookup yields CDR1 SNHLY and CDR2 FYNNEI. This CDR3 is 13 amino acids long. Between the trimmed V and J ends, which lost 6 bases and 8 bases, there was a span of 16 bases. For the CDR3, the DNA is TGTGCCAGCAGACAGGGACGAAGTGACGGCTACACCTTC. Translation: CASRQGRSDGYTF.

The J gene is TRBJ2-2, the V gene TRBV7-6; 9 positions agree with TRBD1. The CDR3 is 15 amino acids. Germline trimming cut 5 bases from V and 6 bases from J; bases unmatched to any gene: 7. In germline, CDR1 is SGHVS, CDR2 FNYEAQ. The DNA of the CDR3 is TGTGCCAGCAGCCCCCGGGACAGGGTCGCCGGGGAGCTGTTTTTT. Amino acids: CASSPRDRVAGELFF.

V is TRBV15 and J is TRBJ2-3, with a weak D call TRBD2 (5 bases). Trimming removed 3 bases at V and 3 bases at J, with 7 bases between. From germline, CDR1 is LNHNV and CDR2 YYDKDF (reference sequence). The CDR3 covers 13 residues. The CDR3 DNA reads TGTGCCACCAGCAGGGGGAGAACAGATACGCAGTATTTT. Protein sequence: CATSRGRTDTQYF.

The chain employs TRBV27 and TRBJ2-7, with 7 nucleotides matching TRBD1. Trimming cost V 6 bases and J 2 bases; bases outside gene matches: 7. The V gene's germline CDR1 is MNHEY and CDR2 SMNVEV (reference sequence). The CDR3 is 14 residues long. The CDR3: CASSLQGIPYEQYF. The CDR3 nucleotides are TGTGCCAGCAGCCTACAGGGGATTCCCTACGAGCAGTACTTC.

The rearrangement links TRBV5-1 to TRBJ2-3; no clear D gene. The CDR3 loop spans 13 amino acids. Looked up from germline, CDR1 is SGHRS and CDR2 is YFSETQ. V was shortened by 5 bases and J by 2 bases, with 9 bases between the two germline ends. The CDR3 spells CASRGSPTDTQYF. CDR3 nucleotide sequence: TGCGCCAGCAGGGGTAGCCCCACAGATACGCAGTATTTT.

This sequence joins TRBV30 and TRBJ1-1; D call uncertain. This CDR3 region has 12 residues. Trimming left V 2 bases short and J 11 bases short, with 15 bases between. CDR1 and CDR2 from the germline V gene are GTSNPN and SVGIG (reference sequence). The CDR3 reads CAWSSSSRIAFF. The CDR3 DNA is TGTGCCTGGAGTTCATCCTCTAGGATCGCTTTCTTT.

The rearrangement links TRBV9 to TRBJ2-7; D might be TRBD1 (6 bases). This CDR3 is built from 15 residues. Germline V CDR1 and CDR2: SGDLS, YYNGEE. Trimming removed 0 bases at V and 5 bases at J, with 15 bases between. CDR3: CASSVEQGSTHEQYF. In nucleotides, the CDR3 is TGTGCCAGCAGCGTAGAACAGGGCTCTACTCACGAGCAGTACTTC.

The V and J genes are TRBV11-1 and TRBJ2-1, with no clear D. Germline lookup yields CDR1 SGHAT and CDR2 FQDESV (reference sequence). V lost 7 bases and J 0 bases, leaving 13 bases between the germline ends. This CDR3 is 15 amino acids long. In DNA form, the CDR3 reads TGTGCCAGCACCCAGGATGTCTACTCCTACAATGAGCAGTTCTTC. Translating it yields CASTQDVYSYNEQFF.